This T cell receptor beta chain was captured in a study of T cell responses to AZD1222 COVID-19 vaccine. The germline V gene has CDR1 MNHEY and CDR2 SVGAGI. V was pared by 5 bases and J by 3 bases, with 3 bases of the junction left unmatched. The CDR3 covers 13 residues. The protocol was immunoSEQ multiplex PCR, while the TCRdb copy is restricted to in-frame clones and leaves out a portion. The repertoire includes over 140,000 clones, about 92% of them detected once, and 3% to 4% sits in the top ten. The chain recombines TRBV6-5 with TRBJ1-1; 7 bases are shared with TRBD1. The sequence was collected from an adult who received the AZD1222 COVID-19 vaccine. This specimen consisted of peripheral blood, obtained 28 days after the second AZD1222 dose. CDR3 sequence (DNA): TGTGCCAGCAGTCCAGACAGGGACACTGAAGCTTTCTTT. Translation: CASSPDRDTEAFF.